The present entry profiles one T cell receptor (beta chain) with its context. Germline loops: CDR1 LGHNA, CDR2 YNFKEQ. CDR3 length: 13 amino acids. V was trimmed by 2 bases and J by 9 bases, leaving 11 bases between them. The data were obtained in a study of cytomegalovirus exposure and HLA in healthy donors. Turning to the study itself: In a later analysis, it was reported that the 110 or so validation repertoires had been produced on the same platform as the roughly 700 repertoires belonging to the first cohort.

Sequenced by immunoSEQ multiplex PCR; TCRdb stores in-frame clones only, minus some. Seen here are 160,000 or so clones, roughly 84% observed once, and the top ten hold roughly a tenth. This clonotype was sampled from a young man in good health and CMV-seropositive. Sequencing was done on a sample of PBMCs. This chain links TRBV4-2 with TRBJ2-1; D might be TRBD1 (6 bases). CDR3 DNA sequence: TGTGCCAGCAGCCAACACAGGGAAACTGAGCAGTTCTTC. It codes for CASSQHRETEQFF.